A selection of T cell receptor beta chains follows, all from one sample in a study of T cells in Graves' hyperthyroidism and ophthalmopathy. Via MiXCR, TCRdb re-called the multiplex PCR reads, giving one row per CDR3 protein. The sample lists over 650,000 distinct CDR3 sequences; nearly 45% were seen once. Sequencing was carried out using peripheral blood or thyroid tissue (not recorded which). The receptor set was obtained from an adult man with Graves' disease, either hyperthyroidism or ophthalmopathy (not recorded which). Each CDR3 is given with its conserved first and last residue. The order of the fields is V gene, J gene, clone size, D gene, CDR3 protein, CDR3 DNA. D genes are given only for firm matches. The size entry is marked missing in some rows and otherwise reads once, few, many or a size class.

TRBV2	TRBJ2-7	many	TRBD2	CASSEESGSAKQYF	TGTGCCAGCAGTGAAGAGAGCGGGAGTGCCAAGCAGTACTTC
TRBV7-2	TRBJ2-5	-	TRBD2	CASSSGGLAGGHQETQYF	TGTGCCAGCAGCTCAGGAGGGCTAGCGGGGGGGCATCAAGAGACCCAGTACTTC
TRBV10-2	TRBJ2-3	few	-	CASSESAGFSTDTQYF	TGCGCCAGCAGTGAGTCCGCGGGCTTCTCCACAGATACGCAGTATTTT
TRBV29-1	TRBJ2-7	-	-	CSVEDGTGTGEQYF	TGCAGCGTTGAAGATGGTACGGGGACCGGGGAGCAGTACTTC
TRBV19	TRBJ1-5	-	TRBD1	CASSLSPGTGSNQPQHF	TGTGCCAGTAGTCTATCTCCCGGGACAGGTAGCAATCAGCCCCAGCATTTT
TRBV5-1	TRBJ1-1	-	-	CASSLVGSRNTEAFF	TGCGCCAGCAGCTTGGTGGGCAGCAGGAACACTGAAGCTTTCTTT
TRBV10-3	TRBJ1-4	-	-	CAITDSLGEKLFF	TGTGCCATAACCGACAGTCTTGGGGAAAAACTGTTTTTT
TRBV2	TRBJ1-4	few	-	CASSYGGLEKLFF	TGTGCCAGCAGTTACGGGGGTTTAGAAAAACTGTTTTTT
TRBV10-3	TRBJ1-5	many	TRBD1	CAISVGQGGNQPQHF	TGTGCCATCAGTGTGGGACAGGGGGGCAATCAGCCCCAGCATTTT
TRBV9	TRBJ1-1	few	TRBD1	CASSAGDRGRTEAFF	TGTGCCAGCAGCGCCGGGGACAGGGGGCGAACTGAAGCTTTCTTT
TRBV7-8	TRBJ1-1	many	-	CASSLGAGTEAFF	TGTGCCAGCAGCTTAGGGGCGGGCACTGAAGCTTTCTTT
TRBV7-2	TRBJ1-5	-	TRBD1	CASSLDNRGSNQPQHF	TGTGCCAGCAGCTTAGACAACAGGGGGAGCAATCAGCCCCAGCATTTT
TRBV20-1	TRBJ1-5	-	-	CSARDLVRPQHF	TGCAGTGCTAGAGATCTTGTCCGGCCCCAGCATTTT
TRBV20-1	TRBJ2-7	-	TRBD2	CSAREDGRNYEQYF	TGCAGTGCTAGAGAGGACGGGAGGAACTACGAGCAGTACTTC
TRBV2	TRBJ1-1	few	TRBD1	CASSGDRVFGTEAFF	TGTGCCAGCAGTGGCGACAGGGTTTTTGGCACTGAAGCTTTCTTT
TRBV7-2	TRBJ1-5	-	-	CASGLGGGENQPQHF	TGTGCCAGCGGCTTAGGCGGCGGGGAGAATCAGCCCCAGCATTTT
TRBV9	TRBJ1-6	once	-	CASSVGGSNNSPLHF	TGTGCCAGCAGCGTAGGGGGGAGCAATAATTCACCCCTCCACTTT
TRBV13	TRBJ1-3	-	-	CASTGGGFGNTIYF	TGTGCCAGCACCGGTGGGGGGTTCGGAAACACCATATATTTT
TRBV7-8	TRBJ1-4	-	-	CASSLDHSAEKLFF	TGTGCCAGCAGCTTGGACCATTCTGCCGAAAAACTGTTTTTT
TRBV3-1	TRBJ2-5	-	TRBD1	CASRQQGAQYF	TGTGCCAGCAGGCAACAGGGGGCCCAGTACTTC
TRBV7-2	TRBJ1-2	few	TRBD1	CASSPGDREGYGYTF	TGTGCCAGCAGCCCCGGGGACAGGGAAGGCTATGGCTACACCTTC
TRBV15	TRBJ2-7	-	-	CATSVGGGLRKYEQYF	TGTGCCACCAGCGTTGGGGGTGGGCTGAGGAAGTACGAGCAGTACTTC
TRBV7-8	TRBJ2-3	once	TRBD2	CASSLADGGADTQYF	TGTGCCAGCAGCTTAGCGGACGGGGGGGCAGATACACAGTATTTT
TRBV15	TRBJ1-1	many	-	CATSRESGFNVNTEAFF	TGTGCCACCAGCAGAGAGAGCGGTTTTAATGTGAACACTGAAGCTTTCTTT
TRBV12-3/TRBV12-4	TRBJ1-5	few	-	CASSEAGGGLQPQHF	TGTGCCAGCAGTGAAGCCGGGGGGGGGCTTCAGCCCCAGCATTTT
TRBV5-1	TRBJ2-6	once	-	CASSLGVLGANGLTF	TGCGCCAGCAGCTTGGGGGTACTCGGGGCCAACGGCCTGACTTTC
TRBV12-3/TRBV12-4	TRBJ1-1	-	-	CASSLSGAMNTEAFF	TGTGCCAGCAGTTTATCCGGGGCCATGAACACTGAAGCTTTCTTT
TRBV7-9	TRBJ1-4	few	TRBD1	CATKDRGRPEGEKLFF	TGTGCCACAAAGGACAGGGGGCGCCCGGAAGGAGAAAAACTGTTTTTT
TRBV7-8	TRBJ1-5	many	-	CASGRLWDQPQHF	TGTGCCAGCGGGCGCTTATGGGATCAGCCCCAGCATTTT
TRBV7-9	TRBJ1-5	many	-	CASSSPTEVNQPQHF	TGTGCCAGCAGCTCACCGACAGAGGTGAATCAGCCCCAGCATTTT
TRBV24-1	TRBJ1-5	many	-	CATSDLDVSNQPQHF	TGTGCCACCAGTGATTTAGACGTTAGCAATCAGCCCCAGCATTTT
TRBV29-1	TRBJ2-5	-	-	CSVESGLRETQYF	TGCAGCGTTGAATCAGGGTTGCGGGAGACCCAGTACTTC
TRBV14	TRBJ1-1	few	-	CASSQDRGNLNTEAFF	TGTGCCAGCAGCCAAGATCGAGGGAACCTGAACACTGAAGCTTTCTTT
TRBV12-3/TRBV12-4	TRBJ1-2	-	-	CASSLGGNAGYTF	TGTGCCAGCAGTTTAGGGGGAAACGCTGGCTACACCTTC
TRBV19	TRBJ2-7	-	-	CASSMGPASYEQYF	TGTGCCAGTAGTATGGGACCTGCATCCTACGAGCAGTACTTC
TRBV29-1	TRBJ2-5	many	TRBD1	CSVGDRPQETQYF	TGCAGCGTGGGGGACAGACCCCAAGAGACCCAGTACTTC
TRBV5-6	TRBJ1-5	many	-	CASSRKQGSNQPQHF	TGTGCCAGCAGCCGAAAACAGGGCAGCAATCAGCCCCAGCATTTT
TRBV6-1	TRBJ2-5	few	-	CASSYGVQETQYF	TGTGCCAGCAGTTACGGGGTTCAAGAGACCCAGTACTTC
TRBV29-1	TRBJ1-1	-	TRBD1	CSVDGTGDTEAFF	TGCAGCGTTGATGGGACAGGGGACACTGAAGCTTTCTTT
TRBV10-3	TRBJ2-7	-	-	CAISAPGGSPYEQYF	TGTGCCATCAGTGCCCCCGGGGGTTCGCCCTACGAGCAGTACTTC
TRBV29-1	TRBJ1-1	-	TRBD1	CSAVGTLTGSMYTEAFF	TGCAGCGCTGTAGGTACCCTGACAGGGTCCATGTATACTGAAGCTTTCTTT
TRBV2	TRBJ1-6	few	-	CASSEGQRSPLHF	TGTGCCAGCAGTGAGGGGCAACGTTCACCCCTCCACTTT
TRBV4-3	TRBJ1-5	-	-	CASSQERQMNQPQHF	TGCGCCAGCAGCCAGGAGAGACAGATGAATCAGCCCCAGCATTTT
TRBV7-6	TRBJ1-3	-	-	CASSLGSPYSGNTIYF	TGTGCCAGCAGCTTAGGATCACCATACTCTGGAAACACCATATATTTT
TRBV10-3	TRBJ2-7	-	TRBD1	CATSPGTGGTGGYEQYF	TGTGCCACCTCACCCGGGACAGGGGGTACCGGGGGATACGAGCAGTACTTC
TRBV2	TRBJ1-1	many	-	CASSALGSEAFF	TGTGCCAGCAGTGCCCTAGGCAGTGAAGCTTTCTTT
TRBV19	TRBJ1-1	-	TRBD1	CALNRGLSTEAFF	TGTGCCTTAAACAGGGGGTTGAGCACTGAAGCTTTCTTT
TRBV7-9	TRBJ2-6	many	-	CASSLRGVSGANVLTF	TGTGCCAGCAGCTTAAGAGGAGTCAGTGGGGCCAACGTCCTGACTTTC
TRBV2	TRBJ2-1	-	-	CATRWSSYEQFF	TGTGCCACCAGGTGGTCCAGTTATGAGCAGTTCTTC
TRBV9	TRBJ1-6	-	TRBD1	CASSVEPTGDNSPLHF	TGTGCCAGCAGCGTAGAACCGACAGGGGATAATTCACCCCTCCACTTT
TRBV7-2	TRBJ1-6	-	-	CASSPGRGIYSPLHF	TGTGCCAGCAGTCCCGGACGGGGTATTTATTCACCCCTCCACTTT
TRBV3-1	TRBJ2-7	-	-	CASSPDPAYEQYF	TGTGCCAGCAGCCCAGACCCGGCCTACGAGCAGTACTTC
TRBV29-1	TRBJ1-2	-	-	CSVAEGTSYGYTF	TGCAGCGTTGCGGAAGGGACGTCCTATGGCTACACCTTC
TRBV7-9	TRBJ2-7	many	TRBD2	CASSPSGAGEQYF	TGTGCCAGCAGCCCCAGCGGGGCAGGCGAGCAGTACTTC
TRBV5-1	TRBJ1-1	few	-	CASIGQLNTEAFF	TGCGCCAGCATAGGGCAGTTAAACACTGAAGCTTTCTTT
TRBV7-2	TRBJ1-1	-	-	CASSLGWDRNTEAFF	TGTGCCAGCAGCTTAGGATGGGATCGGAACACTGAAGCTTTCTTT
TRBV2	TRBJ1-1	-	TRBD1	CAGSGGGRPAEAFF	TGTGCCGGCAGTGGAGGGGGCCGGCCCGCTGAAGCTTTCTTT
TRBV7-9	TRBJ1-2	few	TRBD1	CASSLTVLGQGLTNYGYTF	TGTGCCAGCAGCTTAACCGTTCTCGGACAGGGCTTAACTAACTATGGCTACACCTTC